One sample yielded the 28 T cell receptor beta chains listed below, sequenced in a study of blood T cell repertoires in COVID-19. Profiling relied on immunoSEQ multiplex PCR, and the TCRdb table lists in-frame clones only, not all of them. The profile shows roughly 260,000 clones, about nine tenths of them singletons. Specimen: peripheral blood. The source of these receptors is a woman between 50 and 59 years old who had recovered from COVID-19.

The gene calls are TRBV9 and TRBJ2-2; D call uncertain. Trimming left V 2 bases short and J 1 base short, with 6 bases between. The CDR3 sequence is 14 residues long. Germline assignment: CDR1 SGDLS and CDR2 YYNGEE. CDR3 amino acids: CASSVTGNTGELFF. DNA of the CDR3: TGTGCCAGCAGCGTCACGGGGAACACCGGGGAGCTGTTTTTT.

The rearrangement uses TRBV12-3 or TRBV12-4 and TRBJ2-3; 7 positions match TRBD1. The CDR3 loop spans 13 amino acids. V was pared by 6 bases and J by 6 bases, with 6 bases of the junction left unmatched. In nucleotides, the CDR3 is TGTGCCAGCAGCCCTCAGGGGGTGGATACGCAGTATTTT. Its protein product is CASSPQGVDTQYF.

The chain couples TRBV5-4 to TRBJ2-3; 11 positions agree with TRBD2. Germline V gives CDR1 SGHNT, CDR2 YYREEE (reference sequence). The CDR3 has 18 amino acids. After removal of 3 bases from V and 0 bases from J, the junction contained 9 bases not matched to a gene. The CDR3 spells CASSSGTSGAISTDTQYF. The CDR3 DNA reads TGTGCCAGCAGCTCCGGGACTAGCGGCGCGATTAGCACAGATACGCAGTATTTT. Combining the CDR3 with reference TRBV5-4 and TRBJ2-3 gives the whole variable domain ETGVTQSPTHLIKTRGQQVTLRCSSQSGHNTVSWYQQALGQGPQFIFQYYREEENGRGNFPPRFSGLQFPNYSSELNVNALELDDSALYLCASSSGTSGAISTDTQYFGPGTRLTVL.

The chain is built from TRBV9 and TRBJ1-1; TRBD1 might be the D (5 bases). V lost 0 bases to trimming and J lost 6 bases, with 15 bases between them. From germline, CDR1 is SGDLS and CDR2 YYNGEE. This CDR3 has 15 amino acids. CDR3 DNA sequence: TGTGCCAGCAGCGTAGTGGACATCATGGGCCCTGAAGCTTTCTTT. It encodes CASSVVDIMGPEAFF.

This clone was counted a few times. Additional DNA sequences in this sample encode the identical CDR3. In DNA form, the CDR3 reads TGCGCCAGCAGCTTAGACAGGGAAGATTCACCCCTCCACTTT. This translates into CASSLDREDSPLHF. The J gene is TRBJ1-6, the V gene TRBV5-1; 7 bases fit TRBD1. Trimming removed 2 bases from V and 8 bases from J; junction bases left unmatched: 4. Germline CDR1 and CDR2: SGHRS and YFSETQ. The CDR3 is 14 amino acids.

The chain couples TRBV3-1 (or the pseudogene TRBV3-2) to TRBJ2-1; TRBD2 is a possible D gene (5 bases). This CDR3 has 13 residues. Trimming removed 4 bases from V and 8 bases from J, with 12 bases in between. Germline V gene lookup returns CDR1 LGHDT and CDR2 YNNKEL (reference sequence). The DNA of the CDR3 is TGTGCCAGCAGCCCGCGCGGGTTGGATGAGCAGTTCTTC. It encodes CASSPRGLDEQFF.

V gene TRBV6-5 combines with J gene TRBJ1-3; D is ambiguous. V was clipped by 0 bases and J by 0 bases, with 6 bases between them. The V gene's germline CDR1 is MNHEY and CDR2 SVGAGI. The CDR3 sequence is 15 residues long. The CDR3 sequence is CASSYSPFSGNTIYF. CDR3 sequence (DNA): TGTGCCAGCAGTTACTCCCCCTTCTCTGGAAACACCATATATTTT.

CDR3 residues: CASSFLVGEYGYTF. Written as DNA, the CDR3 is TGTGCCAGCAGCTTTCTAGTAGGGGAATATGGCTACACCTTC. The rearrangement uses TRBV5-5 and TRBJ1-2, with D perhaps TRBD1 (5 bases). CDR3 length: 14 residues. Trimming removed 2 bases at V and 5 bases at J, with 13 bases between. The germline gives CDR1 SGHKS, CDR2 YYEKEE (reference sequence).

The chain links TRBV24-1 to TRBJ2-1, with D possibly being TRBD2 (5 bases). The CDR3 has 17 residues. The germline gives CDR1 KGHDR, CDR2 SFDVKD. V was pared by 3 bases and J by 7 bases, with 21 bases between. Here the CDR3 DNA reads TGTGCCACCAGTGATCGCTCGGGGTGGCCCGACTGGAATGAGCAGTTCTTC. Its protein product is CATSDRSGWPDWNEQFF.

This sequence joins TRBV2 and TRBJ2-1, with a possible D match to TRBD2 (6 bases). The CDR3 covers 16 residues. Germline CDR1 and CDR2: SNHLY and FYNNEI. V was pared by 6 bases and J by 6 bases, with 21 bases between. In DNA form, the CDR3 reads TGTGCCAGCAGGGTGACCGGAGGGGCGCTTGGCAATGAGCAGTTCTTC. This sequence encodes CASRVTGGALGNEQFF.

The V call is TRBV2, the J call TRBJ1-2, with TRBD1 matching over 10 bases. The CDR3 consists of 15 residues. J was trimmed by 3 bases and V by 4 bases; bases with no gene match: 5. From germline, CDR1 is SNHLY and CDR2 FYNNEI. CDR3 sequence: CASSVDRGRDYGYTF. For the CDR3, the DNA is TGTGCCAGCAGTGTAGACAGGGGGCGAGACTATGGCTACACCTTC.

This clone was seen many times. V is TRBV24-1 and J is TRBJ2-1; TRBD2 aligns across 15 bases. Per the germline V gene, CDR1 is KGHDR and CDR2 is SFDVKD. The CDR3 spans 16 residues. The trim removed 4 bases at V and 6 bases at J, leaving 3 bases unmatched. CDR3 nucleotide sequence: TGTGCCACCAGTGAGGCGGGACTAGCGGGGGGCAATGAGCAGTTCTTC. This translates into CATSEAGLAGGNEQFF.

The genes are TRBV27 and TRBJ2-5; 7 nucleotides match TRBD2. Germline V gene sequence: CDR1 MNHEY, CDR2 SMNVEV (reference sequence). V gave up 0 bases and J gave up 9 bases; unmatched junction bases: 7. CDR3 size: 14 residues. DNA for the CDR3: TGTGCCAGCAGTTTATCACGGGACTACGGGGCCCAGTACTTC. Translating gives CASSLSRDYGAQYF.

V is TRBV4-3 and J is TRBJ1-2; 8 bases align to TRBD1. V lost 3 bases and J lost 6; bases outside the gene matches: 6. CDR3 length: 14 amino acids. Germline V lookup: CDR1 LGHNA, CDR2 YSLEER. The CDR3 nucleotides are TGCGCCAGCAGCCAGGCGGACAGGGTGGATGGCTACACCTTC. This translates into CASSQADRVDGYTF.

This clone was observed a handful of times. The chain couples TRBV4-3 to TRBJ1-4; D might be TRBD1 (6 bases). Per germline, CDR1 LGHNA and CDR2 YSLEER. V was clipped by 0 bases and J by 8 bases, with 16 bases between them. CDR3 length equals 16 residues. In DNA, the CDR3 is TGCGCCAGCAGCCAAGATGTGGGGGCACGGAACGAAAAACTGTTTTTT. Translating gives CASSQDVGARNEKLFF.

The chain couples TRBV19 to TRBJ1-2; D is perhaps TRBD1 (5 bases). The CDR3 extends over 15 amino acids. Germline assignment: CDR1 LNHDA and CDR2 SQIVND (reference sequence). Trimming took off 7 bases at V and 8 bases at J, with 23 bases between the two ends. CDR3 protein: CASMGIREGALGYTF. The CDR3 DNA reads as TGTGCCAGTATGGGGATCAGGGAGGGAGCCCTAGGCTACACCTTC.

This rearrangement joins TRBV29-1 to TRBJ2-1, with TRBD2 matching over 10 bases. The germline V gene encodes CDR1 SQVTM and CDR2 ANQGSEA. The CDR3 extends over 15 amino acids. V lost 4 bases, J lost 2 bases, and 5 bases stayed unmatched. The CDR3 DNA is TGCAGCGTTGTATGGACTAGCGGTGCCTACAATGAGCAGTTCTTC. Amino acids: CSVVWTSGAYNEQFF.

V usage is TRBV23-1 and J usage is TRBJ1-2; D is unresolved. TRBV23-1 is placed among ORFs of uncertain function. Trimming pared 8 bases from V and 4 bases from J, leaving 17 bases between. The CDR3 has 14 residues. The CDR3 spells CASPGKRDGYGYTF. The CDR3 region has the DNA TGCGCCAGCCCAGGTAAACGCGACGGCTATGGCTACACCTTC.

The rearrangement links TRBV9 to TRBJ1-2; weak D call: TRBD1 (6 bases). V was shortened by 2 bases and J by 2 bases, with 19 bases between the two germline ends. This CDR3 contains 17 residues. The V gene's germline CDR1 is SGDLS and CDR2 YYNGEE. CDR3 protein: CASSVSPPGHRNYGYTF. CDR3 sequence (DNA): TGTGCCAGCAGCGTCTCCCCCCCGGGACACCGAAACTATGGCTACACCTTC.

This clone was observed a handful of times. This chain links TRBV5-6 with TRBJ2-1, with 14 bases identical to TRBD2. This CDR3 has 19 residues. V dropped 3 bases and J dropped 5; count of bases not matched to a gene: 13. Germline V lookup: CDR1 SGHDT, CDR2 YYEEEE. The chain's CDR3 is CASSSRAPGLAGDNNEQFF. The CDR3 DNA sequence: TGTGCCAGCAGCTCCCGGGCCCCGGGACTAGCGGGAGATAACAATGAGCAGTTCTTC.

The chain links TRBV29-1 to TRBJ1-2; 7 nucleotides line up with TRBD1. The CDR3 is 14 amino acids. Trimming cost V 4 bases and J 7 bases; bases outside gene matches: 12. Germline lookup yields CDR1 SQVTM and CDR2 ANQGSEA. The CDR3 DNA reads TGCAGCGTTGGGAGTCTGAGGGGGCGAAGTGGCTACACCTTC. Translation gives CSVGSLRGRSGYTF.

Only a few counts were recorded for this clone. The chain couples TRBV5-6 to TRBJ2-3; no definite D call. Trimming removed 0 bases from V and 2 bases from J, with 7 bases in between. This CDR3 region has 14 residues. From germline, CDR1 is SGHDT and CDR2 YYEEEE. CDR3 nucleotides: TGTGCCAGCAGCTTGGTCGGTATCACAGATACGCAGTATTTT. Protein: CASSLVGITDTQYF.

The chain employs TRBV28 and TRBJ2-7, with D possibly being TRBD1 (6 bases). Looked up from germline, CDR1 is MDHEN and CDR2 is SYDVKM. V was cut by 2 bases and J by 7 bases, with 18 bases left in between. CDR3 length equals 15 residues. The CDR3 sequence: CASSLHATGSREQYF. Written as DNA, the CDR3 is TGTGCCAGCAGTTTACATGCTACAGGGTCTCGAGAGCAGTACTTC.

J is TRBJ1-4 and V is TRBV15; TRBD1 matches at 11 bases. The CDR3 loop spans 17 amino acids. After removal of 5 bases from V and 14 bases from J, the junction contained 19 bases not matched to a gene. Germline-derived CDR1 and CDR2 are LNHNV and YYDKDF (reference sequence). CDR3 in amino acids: CATSQFLTGTGGRKLFF. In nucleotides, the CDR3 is TGTGCCACCAGCCAATTTTTAACCGGGACAGGGGGGAGAAAGCTGTTTTTT.

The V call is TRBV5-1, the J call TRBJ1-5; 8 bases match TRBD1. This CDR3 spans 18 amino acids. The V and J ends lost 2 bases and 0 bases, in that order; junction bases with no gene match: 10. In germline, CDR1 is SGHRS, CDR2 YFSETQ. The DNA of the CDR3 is TGCGCCAGCAGCTTCCGGGACAGGCCCACCTATAGCAATCAGCCCCAGCATTTT. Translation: CASSFRDRPTYSNQPQHF.

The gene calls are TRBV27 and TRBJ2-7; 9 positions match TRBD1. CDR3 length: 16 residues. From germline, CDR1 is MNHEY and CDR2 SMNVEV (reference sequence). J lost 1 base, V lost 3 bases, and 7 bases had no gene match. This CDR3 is CASSLGPGTGSYEQYF. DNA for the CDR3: TGTGCCAGCAGTTTGGGACCCGGGACAGGGTCCTACGAGCAGTACTTC.

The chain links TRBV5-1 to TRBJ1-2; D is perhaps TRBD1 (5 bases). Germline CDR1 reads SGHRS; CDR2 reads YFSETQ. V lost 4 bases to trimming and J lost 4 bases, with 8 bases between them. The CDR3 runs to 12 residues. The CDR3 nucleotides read TGCGCCAGCAGCAAGGACATCTATGGCTACACCTTC. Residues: CASSKDIYGYTF.

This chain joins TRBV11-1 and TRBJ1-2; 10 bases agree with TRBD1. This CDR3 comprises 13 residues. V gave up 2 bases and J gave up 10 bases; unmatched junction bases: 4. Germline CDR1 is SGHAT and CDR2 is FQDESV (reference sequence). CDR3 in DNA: TGTGCCAGCAGCTTATCCGGGACAGGGGTCTACACCTTC. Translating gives CASSLSGTGVYTF. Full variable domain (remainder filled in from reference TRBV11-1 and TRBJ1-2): EAEVAQSPRYKITEKSQAVAFWCDPISGHATLYWYRQILGQGPELLVQFQDESVVDDSQLPKDRFSAERLKGVDSTLKIQPAELGDSAMYLCASSLSGTGVYTFGSGTRLTVV.